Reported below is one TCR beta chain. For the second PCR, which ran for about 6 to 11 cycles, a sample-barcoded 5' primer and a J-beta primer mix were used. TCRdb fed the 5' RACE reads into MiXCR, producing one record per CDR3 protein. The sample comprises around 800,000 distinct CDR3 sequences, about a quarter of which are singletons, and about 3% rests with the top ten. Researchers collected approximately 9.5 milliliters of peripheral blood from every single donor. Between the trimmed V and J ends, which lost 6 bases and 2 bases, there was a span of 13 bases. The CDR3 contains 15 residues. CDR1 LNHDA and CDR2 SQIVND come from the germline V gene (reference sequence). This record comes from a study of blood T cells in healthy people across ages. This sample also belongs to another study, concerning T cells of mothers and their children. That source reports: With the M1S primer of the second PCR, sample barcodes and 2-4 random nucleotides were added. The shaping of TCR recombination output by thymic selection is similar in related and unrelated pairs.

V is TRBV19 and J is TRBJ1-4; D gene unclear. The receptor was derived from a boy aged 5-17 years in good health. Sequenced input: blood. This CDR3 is CASSLPRGTNEKLFF. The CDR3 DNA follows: TGTGCCAGTAGCCTACCACGGGGTACTAATGAAAAACTGTTTTTT.